This is a list of T cell receptor beta chains from one sample in a study of cytomegalovirus exposure and HLA in healthy donors. Sequenced by immunoSEQ multiplex PCR; TCRdb stores in-frame clones only, minus some. This table has about 94,000 clones, approximately 76% appearing once. The sequenced sample was PBMCs. The origin of the receptors is a male donor in good health and CMV-seronegative. The CDR3 runs from the conserved cysteine through the conserved F or W. Rows give clone size only sometimes, using once, few, many, or a class for an expanded clone.

v_call clone_size cdr3_aa
TRBV5-6 once CASSPSGTEAFF
TRBV11-2 - CASSEYRVTETQYF
TRBV5-1 - CASSPGTAYNEQFF
TRBV9 - CASSVASAGGYEQYF
TRBV11-2 - CASSFSTGEGAGELFF
TRBV2 - CASSSGNTQYF
TRBV21-1 few CASSLGTSGPNTEAFF
TRBV7-6 - CASSLALPGTNSPLHF
TRBV10-2 - CASSDPGLAREQFF
TRBV6-6 - CASSYSLGGDTQYF
TRBV28 - CASASGASGSMDTQYF
TRBV6-1 - CASSEATANGYTF
TRBV19 - CASSWQGIQETQYF
TRBV29-1 - CSVVGTGKGESTDTQYF
TRBV6-5 - CASSYNGYEQYF
TRBV19 - CASSIPPKGESSGNTIYF
TRBV2 - CAILALGSLSGQPYDYTIYF